This T cell receptor (beta chain) was observed in a study of cytomegalovirus exposure and HLA in healthy donors. The PCR used 60 Vbeta and 13 Jbeta primers. Some clones are missing from TCRdb's copy, which holds only in-frame ones; the method was immunoSEQ multiplex PCR. The sample lists roughly 92,000 clones, 81% seen once, with approximately 4% in the top ten. CDR1 is MDHEN, CDR2 SYDVKM, per germline. The V and J ends lost 5 bases and 2 bases, in that order; junction bases with no gene match: 4. The CDR3 has 15 amino acids. The specimen was PBMCs. This clonotype was obtained from a woman between 65 and 79 years old in good health and CMV-seropositive. The chain is built from TRBV28 and TRBJ2-7; 12 nucleotides agree with TRBD2. CDR3 nucleotide sequence: TGTGCCAGCAGTCGACTAGCGGGGGAAGCCTACGAGCAGTACTTC. It codes for CASSRLAGEAYEQYF.